A selection of T cell receptor beta chains follows, all from one sample in a study of blood T cell repertoires in COVID-19. Using immunoSEQ multiplex PCR, the repertoire was profiled, and TCRdb retains in-frame clones only, with some absent. This table has roughly 150,000 clones, 79% appearing once. The sequencing sample was made of peripheral blood. The origin of the receptors is a man between 50 and 59 years old with active or convalescent COVID-19. The CDR3 runs from the conserved cysteine through the conserved F or W. A D gene is named only where the DNA matches it firmly. Clone size appears in some rows only: once, few, many, or a class for an expanded clone.

cdr3_length,d_call,v_call,clone_size,j_call,cdr3_aa,cdr3_nt
15,TRBD2,TRBV2,.,TRBJ2-3,CASSVYREGADTQYF,TGTGCCAGCAGTGTGTACCGGGAGGGGGCAGATACGCAGTATTTT
16,TRBD1,TRBV30,.,TRBJ1-4,CAWSAPSRDRAEKLFF,TGTGCCTGGAGTGCACCTTCCCGGGACAGGGCTGAAAAACTGTTTTTT
19,TRBD2,TRBV4-1,.,TRBJ2-2,CASSQGASGRSANTGELFF,TGCGCCAGCAGCCAAGGCGCTAGCGGGAGGTCCGCGAACACCGGGGAGCTGTTTTTT
17,.,TRBV28,.,TRBJ1-5,CASYPGRDRYSNQPQHF,TGTGCCAGCTACCCAGGCAGAGATCGATATAGCAATCAGCCCCAGCATTTT
18,TRBD2,TRBV15,few,TRBJ2-7,CATSREGLAGGPSDEQYF,TGTGCCACCAGCAGAGAGGGACTAGCGGGAGGCCCGAGCGACGAGCAGTACTTC
14,.,TRBV7-8,.,TRBJ1-1,CASSRDGLGGEAFF,TGTGCCAGCAGCCGAGATGGACTGGGCGGTGAAGCTTTCTTT
16,TRBD1,TRBV24-1,.,TRBJ2-5,CATSDPGQGVQETQYF,TGTGCCACCAGTGACCCCGGACAGGGCGTCCAAGAGACCCAGTACTTC
14,.,TRBV28,.,TRBJ2-1,CASSGRGYYNEQFF,TGTGCCAGCAGTGGTAGGGGCTACTACAATGAGCAGTTCTTC
16,.,TRBV27,few,TRBJ2-2,CASSPLAGEGTGELFF,TGTGCCAGCAGTCCACTAGCAGGGGAGGGGACCGGGGAGCTGTTTTTT
16,.,TRBV14,.,TRBJ2-2,CASSQVVAGLTGELFF,TGTGCCAGCAGCCAAGTGGTTGCGGGGCTCACCGGGGAGCTGTTTTTT
13,.,TRBV29-1,.,TRBJ2-4,CSVTLTGSNIQYF,TGCAGCGTTACTTTAACAGGGTCAAACATTCAGTACTTC
14,.,TRBV28,.,TRBJ1-2,CASSFLPGANGYTF,TGTGCCAGCAGTTTCCTTCCAGGGGCGAATGGCTACACCTTC
16,TRBD2,TRBV3-1/TRBV3-2,once,TRBJ2-1,CASPRTSGRRYNEQFF,TGTGCCAGCCCCAGAACTAGCGGGAGACGGTACAATGAGCAGTTCTTC